This T cell receptor beta chain was identified during a study of T cell responses to AZD1222 COVID-19 vaccine. Across the study: Pooling of second doses given at about 4 or about 12 weeks was done. Study-level findings and limits: Repertoire sampling occurred only after the peak T cell response.

The data were produced by immunoSEQ multiplex PCR, yet TCRdb's version contains in-frame clones alone and is incomplete. Of under 300,000 clones detected, approximately 93% appear once; the ten largest clones hold 0.55%. On this clone: Its cognate antigen is unknown.

CDR3 length: 16 residues. With 0 bases removed from V and 0 bases from J, the gap between germline ends came to 9 bases. Germline CDR1 reads SGHTA; CDR2 reads FQGNSA. The specimen comprised peripheral blood, sampled on day 0 of AZD1222 vaccination. The V and J genes are TRBV7-2 and TRBJ1-3, with D uncertain. The TCR was taken from an adult in good health. In DNA, the CDR3 is TGTGCCAGCAGCTTAGCGGGAAGTTTCTCTGGAAACACCATATATTTT. Translating it yields CASSLAGSFSGNTIYF.